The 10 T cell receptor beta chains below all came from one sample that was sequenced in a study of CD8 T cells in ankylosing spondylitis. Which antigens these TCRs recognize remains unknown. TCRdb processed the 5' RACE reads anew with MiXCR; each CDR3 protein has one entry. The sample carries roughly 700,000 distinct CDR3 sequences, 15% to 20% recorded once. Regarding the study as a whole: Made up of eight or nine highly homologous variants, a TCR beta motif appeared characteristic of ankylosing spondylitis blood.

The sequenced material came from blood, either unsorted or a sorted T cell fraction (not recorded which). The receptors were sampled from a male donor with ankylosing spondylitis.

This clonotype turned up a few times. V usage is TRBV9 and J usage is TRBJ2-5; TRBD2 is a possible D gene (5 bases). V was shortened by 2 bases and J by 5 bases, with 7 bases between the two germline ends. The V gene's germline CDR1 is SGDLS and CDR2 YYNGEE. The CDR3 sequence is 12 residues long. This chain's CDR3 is CASSVTGETQYF. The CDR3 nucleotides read TGTGCCAGCAGCGTTACGGGGGAGACCCAGTACTTC.

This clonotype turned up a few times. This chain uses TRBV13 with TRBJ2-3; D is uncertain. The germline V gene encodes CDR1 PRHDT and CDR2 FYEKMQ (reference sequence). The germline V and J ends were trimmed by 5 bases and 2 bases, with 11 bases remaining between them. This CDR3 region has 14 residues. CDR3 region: CASSSLGDTDTQYF. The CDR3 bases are TGTGCCAGCAGCAGTCTTGGGGACACAGATACGCAGTATTTT.

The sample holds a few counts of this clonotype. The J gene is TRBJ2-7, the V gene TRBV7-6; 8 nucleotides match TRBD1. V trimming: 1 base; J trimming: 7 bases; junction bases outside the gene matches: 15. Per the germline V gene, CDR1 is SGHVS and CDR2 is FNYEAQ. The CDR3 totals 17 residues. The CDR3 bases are TGTGCCAGCAGCTTAGGGGGACAGGTTCTTCGGTCGGATGAGCAGTACTTC. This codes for CASSLGGQVLRSDEQYF. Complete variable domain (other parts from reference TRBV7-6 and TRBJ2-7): GAGVSQSPRYKVTKRGQDVALRCDPISGHVSLYWYRQALGQGPEFLTYFNYEAQQDKSGLPNDRFSAERPEGSISTLTIQRTEQRDSAMYRCASSLGGQVLRSDEQYFGPGTRLTVT.

Here the CDR3 DNA reads TGCGCCAGCCGTATGAGCGTCGCCTACGAGCAGTACTTC. This gives the protein CASRMSVAYEQYF. The gene calls are TRBV10-2 and TRBJ2-7; D is ambiguous. The CDR3 length is 13 residues. CDR1 is WSHSY, CDR2 SAAADI, per germline. Deletions cut 8 bases from V and 2 bases from J, with 13 bases between.

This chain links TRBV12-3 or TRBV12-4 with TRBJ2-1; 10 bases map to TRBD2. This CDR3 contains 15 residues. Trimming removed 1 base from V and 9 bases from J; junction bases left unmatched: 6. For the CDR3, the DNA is TGTGCCAGCAGTTTAGTAAGCGGGGGGGCAGGTGAGCAGTTCTTC. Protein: CASSLVSGGAGEQFF.

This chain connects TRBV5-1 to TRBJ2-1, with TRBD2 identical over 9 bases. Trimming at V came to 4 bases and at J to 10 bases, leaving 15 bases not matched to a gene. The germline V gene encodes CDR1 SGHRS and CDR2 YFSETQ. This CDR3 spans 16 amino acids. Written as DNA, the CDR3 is TGCGCCAGCAGCGGCGGGACTAGCAAGTTCGGAGGGGAGCAGTTCTTC. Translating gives CASSGGTSKFGGEQFF.

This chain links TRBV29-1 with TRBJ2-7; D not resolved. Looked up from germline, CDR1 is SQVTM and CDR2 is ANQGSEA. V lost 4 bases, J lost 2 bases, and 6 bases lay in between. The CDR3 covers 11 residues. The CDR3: CSVGFAYEQYF. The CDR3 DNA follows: TGCAGCGTTGGATTTGCCTACGAGCAGTACTTC.

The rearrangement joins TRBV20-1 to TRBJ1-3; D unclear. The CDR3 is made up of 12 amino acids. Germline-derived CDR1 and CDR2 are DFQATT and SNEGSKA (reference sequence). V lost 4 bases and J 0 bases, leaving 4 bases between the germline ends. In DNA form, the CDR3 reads TGCAGTGCTAAAAACTCTGGAAACACCATATATTTT. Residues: CSAKNSGNTIYF.

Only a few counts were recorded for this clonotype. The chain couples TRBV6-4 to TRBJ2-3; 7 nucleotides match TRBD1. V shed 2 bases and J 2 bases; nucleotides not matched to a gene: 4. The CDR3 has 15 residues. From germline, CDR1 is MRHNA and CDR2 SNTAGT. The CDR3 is CASSDEQGITDTQYF. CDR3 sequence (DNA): TGTGCCAGCAGTGACGAACAGGGGATCACAGATACGCAGTATTTT.

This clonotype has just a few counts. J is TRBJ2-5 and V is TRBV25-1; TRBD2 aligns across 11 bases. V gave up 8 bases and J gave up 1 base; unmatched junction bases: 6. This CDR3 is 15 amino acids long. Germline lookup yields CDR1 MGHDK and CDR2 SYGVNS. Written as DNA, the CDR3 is TGTGCCAGCGGCCTAGCGGGAGGTCCCCAAGAGACCCAGTACTTC. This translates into CASGLAGGPQETQYF.